This T cell receptor beta chain came from a study of cytomegalovirus exposure and HLA in healthy donors. Findings and caveats of the study: Reportedly, HLA-A and HLA-B alleles of most subjects were accurately predicted from TCR beta. Later work showed greater clonal expansion in HLA-associated TCR beta chains than in equally common others. Solely CMV serostatus was available to characterize immune exposure.

Concerning this clone: What it binds is not known.

It was healthy bone marrow donors who served as donors. Germline CDR1 reads SNHLY; CDR2 reads FYNNEI. V was pared by 6 bases and J by 4 bases, with 19 bases between. The CDR3 sequence is 16 residues long. The primer mix had 60 Vbeta and 13 Jbeta primers. Data came from immunoSEQ multiplex PCR; TCRdb stores just in-frame clones and leaves some out. The sample contains approximately 280,000 clones, 70% to 90% of which appear only once. Source material: PBMCs. The chain carries TRBV2 and TRBJ1-5, with a weak D call TRBD1 (6 bases). The receptor was isolated from a man aged 40-50 years in good health and CMV-seropositive. The CDR3 nucleotides are TGTGCCAGCAGGTTATTCCGGGACAACCCTAATCAGCCCCAGCATTTT. This gives the protein CASRLFRDNPNQPQHF.